This T cell receptor (beta chain) was sequenced in a study of T-cell reconstitution after alpha-beta-depleted transplantation in children. Construction of the TCRbeta library involved unique molecular identifiers. TCRdb redid the calling of the PCR reads with MiXCR, one entry per CDR3 protein. The sample contains around 580,000 distinct CDR3 sequences, over 20% of which appear only once. In regard to this clonotype: Its antigen remains unidentified.

This CDR3 has 13 amino acids. With 7 bases removed from V and 1 base from J, the gap between germline ends came to 10 bases. Germline loops: CDR1 MDHEN, CDR2 SYDVKM. Broader study findings: Where alpha-beta T cells came from about two months after transplant was reportedly several hundred expanded graft clones. One year after transplant, T-cell counts and diversity came mostly from newly produced T cells. From surviving recipient T cells and thymic progenitors came the high day-60 TCRbeta diversity observed in some patients.

This chain links TRBV28 with TRBJ1-2; tentatively, D is TRBD1 (6 bases). This receptor was identified in a boy in the first two years of life with Wiskott-Aldrich syndrome, due to receive a stem cell transplant. The specimen comprised PBMCs, sampled before TCRalphabeta/CD19-depleted stem cell transplant. CDR3 coding DNA: TGTGCCAGCACCCGGACAGTTAACTATGGCTACACCTTC. Its protein product is CASTRTVNYGYTF.